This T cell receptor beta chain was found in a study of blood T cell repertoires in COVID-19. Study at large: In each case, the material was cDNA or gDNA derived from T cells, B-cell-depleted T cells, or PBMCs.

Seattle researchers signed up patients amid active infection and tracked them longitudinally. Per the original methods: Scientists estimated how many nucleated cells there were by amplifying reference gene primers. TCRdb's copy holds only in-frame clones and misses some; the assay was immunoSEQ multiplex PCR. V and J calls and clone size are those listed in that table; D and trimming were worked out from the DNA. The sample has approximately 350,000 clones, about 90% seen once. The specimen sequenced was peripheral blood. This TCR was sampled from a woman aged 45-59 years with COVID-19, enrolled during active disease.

The CDR3 protein is CASNTKVAGGNEQFF. The CDR3 DNA is TGTGCCAGCAATACAAAGGTAGCAGGGGGGAATGAGCAGTTCTTC. The V call is TRBV2, the J call TRBJ2-1; D perhaps matches TRBD1 (7 bases). The CDR3 has 15 residues. V lost 7 bases to trimming and J lost 7 bases, with 20 bases between them. Germline V lookup: CDR1 SNHLY, CDR2 FYNNEI.